The 13 T cell receptor beta chains below come from one sample, sequenced in a study of blood T cell repertoires in COVID-19. Only in-frame clones appear in the TCRdb table, and some are missing; sequencing was by immunoSEQ multiplex PCR. The table includes around 25,000 clones, roughly 87% detected once. Source material: peripheral blood. These receptors originate from a man between 65 and 85 years old with acute or convalescent COVID-19.

This chain links TRBV19 with TRBJ1-6, with a tentative D call TRBD1 (6 bases). Trimming removed 6 bases at V and 5 bases at J, with 11 bases between. This CDR3 is 14 amino acids long. CDR1 and CDR2 (germline): LNHDA, SQIVND (reference sequence). The CDR3 sequence is CASSETGNNSPLHF. CDR3 DNA sequence: TGTGCCAGTAGCGAAACAGGGAATAATTCACCCCTCCACTTT.

The chain is built from TRBV5-1 and TRBJ2-5; a weak D match, TRBD1 (6 bases). This CDR3 region has 16 residues. Trimming removed 5 bases from V and 5 bases from J, with 22 bases in between. Germline CDR1 SGHRS, CDR2 YFSETQ. In DNA form, the CDR3 reads TGCGCCAGCAGAGCTAGGGTGGACAGTACCGGGGAGACCCAGTACTTC. Translated: CASRARVDSTGETQYF.

This chain joins TRBV5-8 and TRBJ1-2; D unclear. Germline V gene sequence: CDR1 SGHTS, CDR2 YDEGEE. Trimming left V 0 bases short and J 4 bases short, with 4 bases between. This CDR3 has 12 residues. CDR3 sequence reads: CASSLGSYGYTF. The CDR3 bases are TGTGCCAGCAGCTTGGGGAGCTATGGCTACACCTTC.

This clone was counted only a few times. The chain employs TRBV3-1 (or the pseudogene TRBV3-2) and TRBJ2-2; tentatively, D is TRBD2 (6 bases). The CDR3 is 13 residues long. The germline CDR1 and CDR2 sequences are LGHDT and YNNKEL (reference sequence). V lost 3 bases and J lost 6, with 8 bases in between. The CDR3 region has the DNA TGTGCCAGCAGCCACGGGGAGGCCGGGGAGCTGTTTTTT. It translates to CASSHGEAGELFF.

The chain is built from TRBV19 and TRBJ2-5; tentative D call: TRBD1 (6 bases). The CDR3 is made up of 13 amino acids. CDR1 is LNHDA, CDR2 SQIVND, per germline (reference sequence). Trimming took off 0 bases at V and 10 bases at J, with 12 bases between the two ends. CDR3 in amino acids: CASSIDRRGGQYF. In DNA, the CDR3 is TGTGCCAGTAGTATAGATCGACGAGGGGGCCAGTACTTC.

The CDR3 region has the DNA TGTGCCAGCAGCAGAAGGACAGCAGGCAACACTGAAGCTTTCTTT. Its translation: CASSRRTAGNTEAFF. The genes are TRBV14 and TRBJ1-1; TRBD1 might be the D (6 bases). V gave up 5 bases and J gave up 2 bases, with 15 bases separating them. The CDR3 length is 15 residues. Germline CDR1 and CDR2: SGHDN and FVKESK.

In its sample, this clone was seen once. The chain recombines TRBV2 with TRBJ1-1; a possible D gene is TRBD1 (5 bases). In germline, CDR1 is SNHLY, CDR2 FYNNEI. The CDR3 contains 14 residues. Trimming left V 3 bases short and J 4 bases short, with 12 bases between. The CDR3 sequence: CASSEGQASTEAFF. CDR3 nucleotides: TGTGCCAGCAGTGAGGGGCAGGCCTCCACTGAAGCTTTCTTT.

The genes are TRBV6-1 and TRBJ1-5; 9 bases line up with TRBD1. CDR3 size: 18 residues. Germline V lookup: CDR1 MNHNS, CDR2 SASEGT. J lost 1 base, V lost 2 bases, and 9 bases had no gene match. The CDR3 loop is CASSEFETQGASNQPQHF. In nucleotides, the CDR3 is TGTGCCAGCAGTGAATTCGAAACACAGGGGGCGAGCAATCAGCCCCAGCATTTT.

This chain's CDR3 is CASSQVGQDGGTQYF. CDR3 DNA: TGTGCCAGCAGCCAAGTGGGCCAGGATGGTGGTACGCAGTATTTT. This chain joins TRBV4-2 and TRBJ2-3; D is unresolved. V lost 1 base and J lost 8, with 16 bases in between. CDR3 length: 15 residues. CDR1 is LGHNA, CDR2 YNFKEQ, per germline.

This rearrangement joins TRBV27 to TRBJ2-1; D might be TRBD2 (5 bases). CDR3 length equals 16 residues. The germline CDR1 and CDR2 sequences are MNHEY and SMNVEV (reference sequence). Deletions cut 5 bases from V and 4 bases from J, with 18 bases between. The CDR3 DNA reads TGTGCCAGCAGTCTTTCAGTAAGGGCGGGTTACAATGAGCAGTTCTTC. Protein sequence: CASSLSVRAGYNEQFF.

The chain links TRBV4-2 to TRBJ2-4; 10 bases are a match to TRBD2. V was pared by 0 bases and J by 1 base, with 6 bases of the junction left unmatched. The CDR3 has 18 residues. CDR1 LGHNA and CDR2 YNFKEQ come from the germline V gene. The CDR3 is CASSQEGLGLAAKNIQYF. The CDR3 bases are TGTGCCAGCAGCCAAGAAGGGTTGGGACTAGCGGCCAAAAACATTCAGTACTTC.

V gene TRBV5-1 combines with J gene TRBJ1-1; D gene ambiguous. Trimming cost V 3 bases and J 6 bases, with 21 bases left between them. CDR3 length: 16 residues. Germline CDR1 and CDR2: SGHRS and YFSETQ. Written as DNA, the CDR3 is TGCGCCAGCAGCTCGAAAACTCGGGAAAGTGCGTCTGAAGCTTTCTTT. As protein: CASSSKTRESASEAFF.

The V gene is TRBV5-5, the J gene TRBJ1-4; weak D call: TRBD1 (5 bases). Between the trimmed V and J ends, which lost 4 bases and 5 bases, there was a span of 18 bases. The V gene's germline CDR1 is SGHKS and CDR2 YYEKEE (reference sequence). The CDR3 covers 16 residues. CDR3 in DNA: TGTGCCAGCAGCCCCCCCCAGGGCAGCCCGAATGAAAAACTGTTTTTT. This translates into CASSPPQGSPNEKLFF.